The 17 T cell receptor beta chains listed next were all sequenced from one sample in a study of radiation and T cells in renal cell carcinoma. The sample's time point: blood 4 weeks post-SBRT, at nephrectomy. Treatment given: 15 Gy SBRT to primary tumor, nephrectomy 4 weeks later. The protocol was immunoSEQ multiplex PCR, while the TCRdb copy is restricted to in-frame clones and leaves out a portion. Among about 170,000 clones listed, less than 90% were seen once. The sequences come from blood, collected from a patient whose treatment included radiotherapy and nephrectomy. The receptors were gathered from a woman between 45 and 65 years old with renal cell carcinoma.

The chain recombines TRBV5-1 with TRBJ1-5; 12 nucleotides line up with TRBD1. With V trimmed by 5 bases and J by 8 bases, 11 bases remained unmatched. Germline assignment: CDR1 SGHRS and CDR2 YFSETQ. There are 16 residues in the CDR3. The CDR3 DNA follows: TGCGCCAGCAGATACGGGACAGGGGGCATGGTGGAGCCCCAGCATTTT. As protein: CASRYGTGGMVEPQHF. The full variable domain, rest sourced from reference TRBV5-1 and TRBJ1-5, is KAGVTQTPRYLIKTRGQQVTLSCSPISGHRSVSWYQQTPGQGLQFLFEYFSETQRNKGNFPGRFSGRQFSNSRSEMNVSTLELGDSALYLCASRYGTGGMVEPQHFGDGTRLSIL.

This chain joins TRBV19 and TRBJ1-5, with TRBD1 as a possible D gene (5 bases). Germline V gene lookup returns CDR1 LNHDA and CDR2 SQIVND (reference sequence). This CDR3 contains 16 residues. V dropped 7 bases and J dropped 6 bases, with 22 bases sitting between them. The CDR3 sequence is CASMVSGPLRSQPQHF. CDR3 coding DNA: TGTGCCAGTATGGTGTCGGGACCGCTGAGGAGTCAGCCCCAGCATTTT. Filled out from reference TRBV19 and TRBJ1-5, the complete variable domain reads DGGITQSPKYLFRKEGQNVTLSCEQNLNHDAMYWYRQDPGQGLRLIYYSQIVNDFQKGDIAEGYSVSREKKESFPLTVTSAQKNPTAFYLCASMVSGPLRSQPQHFGDGTRLSIL.

This clone was observed once. This sequence joins TRBV9 and TRBJ1-2; perhaps TRBD1 as D (5 bases). The V gene lost 3 bases and the J gene lost 6 bases, with 18 bases spanning the gap. The germline CDR1 and CDR2 sequences are SGDLS and YYNGEE. CDR3 length equals 15 residues. The CDR3 DNA is TGTGCCAGCAGCGCTGGTGGGCGGGGGTATAATGGCTACACCTTC. As protein: CASSAGGRGYNGYTF. The whole variable domain, remainder taken from reference TRBV9 and TRBJ1-2, is DSGVTQTPKHLITATGQRVTLRCSPRSGDLSVYWYQQSLDQGLQFLIQYYNGEERAKGNILERFSAQQFPDLHSELNLSSLELGDSALYFCASSAGGRGYNGYTFGSGTRLTVV.

The J gene is TRBJ2-2, the V gene TRBV4-2, with D unclear. Germline CDR1 LGHNA, CDR2 YNFKEQ. The CDR3 runs to 13 residues. The V gene lost 0 bases and the J gene lost 6 bases, with 5 bases spanning the gap. DNA of the CDR3: TGTGCCAGCAGCCAAGATAAGTCCGGGGAGCTGTTTTTT. Translation gives CASSQDKSGELFF.

The chain has TRBV4-1 and TRBJ2-2; D unclear. The CDR3 is 15 amino acids. Germline V gene data show CDR1 as MGHRA and CDR2 as YSYEKL. Between the trimmed V and J ends, which lost 1 base and 4 bases, there was a span of 10 bases. The CDR3 loop reads CASSQVAQSTGELFF. CDR3 DNA sequence: TGCGCCAGCAGCCAAGTGGCACAGAGCACCGGGGAGCTGTTTTTT.

The V gene is TRBV6-1, the J gene TRBJ2-3; D ambiguous. This CDR3 is built from 15 residues. Germline V gene sequence: CDR1 MNHNS, CDR2 SASEGT. Trimming left V 3 bases short and J 2 bases short, with 12 bases between. CDR3 in amino acids: CASSDPGRYTDTQYF. The CDR3 bases are TGTGCCAGCAGTGACCCCGGGCGATACACAGATACGCAGTATTTT.

The chain joins TRBV9 to TRBJ1-4; D gene uncertain. Germline V lookup: CDR1 SGDLS, CDR2 YYNGEE. This CDR3 spans 12 amino acids. Trimming shortened V by 3 bases and J by 8 bases, and 8 bases separated the two germline ends. CDR3 sequence: CASSGFGEKLFF. Written as DNA, the CDR3 is TGTGCCAGCAGCGGATTTGGGGAAAAACTGTTTTTT.

This clone was detected a few times. Other DNA variants within this sample encode the same CDR3. The genes are TRBV19 and TRBJ1-1, with D possibly TRBD1 on 5 matching bases. The V and J ends lost 6 bases and 1 base respectively, with 9 bases between them. Germline CDR1 is LNHDA and CDR2 is SQIVND (reference sequence). The CDR3 sequence is 13 residues long. This CDR3 is CASSETANTEAFF. CDR3 nucleotide sequence: TGTGCCAGTAGCGAGACAGCGAACACTGAAGCTTTCTTT.

The J gene is TRBJ1-3, the V gene TRBV19, with 7 bases that match TRBD1. CDR3 length: 18 residues. V shed 5 bases, J shed 0 bases, and the junction held 13 bases outside the gene matches. CDR1 is LNHDA, CDR2 SQIVND, per germline (reference sequence). CDR3 DNA: TGTGCCAGTAGTCTTACGGACAGGACCTATTACTCTGGAAACACCATATATTTT. Translation: CASSLTDRTYYSGNTIYF.

This chain joins TRBV7-2 and TRBJ2-1, with 7 nucleotides matching TRBD2. The trim removed 1 base at V and 2 bases at J, leaving 8 bases unmatched. From germline, CDR1 is SGHTA and CDR2 FQGNSA. The length of the CDR3 is 17 residues. CDR3 amino acids: CASSLVTGLAAYNEQFF. DNA of the CDR3: TGTGCCAGCAGCTTAGTGACTGGGCTAGCGGCCTACAATGAGCAGTTCTTC.

This clone has a single count. The V gene is TRBV30, the J gene TRBJ2-5, with D perhaps TRBD2 (6 bases). V gave up 2 bases and J gave up 5 bases, with 15 bases separating them. The CDR3 spans 14 residues. Looked up from germline, CDR1 is GTSNPN and CDR2 is SVGIG (reference sequence). The CDR3 bases are TGTGCCTGGAGTCCCCCGGGCGGGGTTGAGACCCAGTACTTC. Protein product: CAWSPPGGVETQYF.

V gene TRBV7-3 combines with J gene TRBJ1-1, with D unresolved. The CDR3 is 14 amino acids. V lost 3 bases and J 3 bases, leaving 11 bases between the germline ends. Per germline, CDR1 SGHTA and CDR2 FQGTGA. The CDR3 sequence is CASSFSRDDTEAFF. CDR3 DNA: TGTGCCAGCAGCTTCTCCCGTGACGACACTGAAGCTTTCTTT.

The DNA for the CDR3 is TGTGCCAGCAGTGAAGGCACGATTCGGGAAGCTTTCTTT. Encoded protein: CASSEGTIREAFF. This rearrangement joins TRBV6-1 to TRBJ1-1; unclear D gene. The CDR3 is 13 residues long. From germline, CDR1 is MNHNS and CDR2 SASEGT. V lost 1 base and J 8 bases, leaving 11 bases between the germline ends.

The chain combines TRBV5-4 with TRBJ2-3; a possible D gene is TRBD2 (6 bases). The length of the CDR3 is 14 residues. V lost 4 bases to trimming and J lost 0 bases, with 9 bases between them. CDR1 and CDR2 (germline): SGHNT, YYREEE (reference sequence). The CDR3 is CASSVGGSTDTQYF. Written as DNA, the CDR3 is TGTGCCAGCAGCGTTGGGGGGAGCACAGATACGCAGTATTTT.

Here the CDR3 reads CASSEDGSKYF. The CDR3 nucleotides read TGCGCCAGCAGCGAGGACGGCTCGAAGTACTTC. The V call is TRBV5-1, the J call TRBJ2-4; no clear D gene. Looked up from germline, CDR1 is SGHRS and CDR2 is YFSETQ. This CDR3 contains 11 residues. Deletions cut 4 bases from V and 14 bases from J, with 13 bases between.

The chain carries TRBV5-1 and TRBJ1-2; TRBD1 matches 7 bases. The trim removed 2 bases at V and 3 bases at J, leaving 7 bases unmatched. Per the germline V gene, CDR1 is SGHRS and CDR2 is YFSETQ. This CDR3 has 15 amino acids. The CDR3 DNA sequence: TGCGCCAGCAGCTTATACAGGGGTTACGACTATGGCTACACCTTC. Translating it yields CASSLYRGYDYGYTF.

This sequence joins TRBV5-4 and TRBJ2-4; TRBD2 might be the D (5 bases). Germline assignment: CDR1 SGHNT and CDR2 YYREEE (reference sequence). Between the trimmed V and J ends, which lost 3 bases and 2 bases, there was a span of 9 bases. This CDR3 has 14 residues. CDR3 residues: CASSWETSKNIQYF. For the CDR3, the DNA is TGTGCCAGCAGCTGGGAGACTTCCAAAAACATTCAGTACTTC.